This TCR beta chain was captured by sequencing in a study of blood T cell repertoires in COVID-19 (dated by TCRdb to about 2020). About the full investigation: Samples covering the acute and convalescent phases of COVID-19 were provided by collaborators in the United States, Italy and Spain. The material from the prospective study consisted of cDNA or gDNA derived from T cells, B-cell-depleted T cells, or PBMCs. Subjects who had been exposed to COVID-19, were actively infected with it, or had recovered from it provided the deeply sampled blood TCRbeta repertoires that made up the dataset. A freely available public database, intended as a resource for researchers studying the immune response to SARS-CoV-2, is where the repertoires were released. The samples were drawn from two sources: the first 160 participants of the ongoing ImmuneRACE study, and 950 to 1,500 subjects contributed by 6 global collaborators. The sample metadata nearly always contained a de-identified subject ID, COVID-19 status, age in years and sex. HLA class I and class II types, where available, came from metadata supplied by the sample provider rather than from assay-based typing. Paper-wide results and their limitations: The quantity of clinical and demographic metadata differed by source and by participant and was supplied without curation.

Collaborating institutions collected whole blood in K2EDTA tubes following their own protocols. For TCRbeta analysis, collaborators shipped samples in one of three forms: frozen whole blood, isolated PBMCs, or DNA extracted from either of those sample types. Points on this clone: Its antigen is currently not known. No base-level quality is on record; no much larger clone is a single base apart.

The immunoSEQ Assay, a bias-controlled multiplex PCR, was used to amplify TCRbeta CDR3 regions from genomic DNA. The original methods were these. Nucleated cell counts per sample were estimated from amplification of reference gene primers within the assay. Sequence reads were collapsed and filtered to measure the absolute abundance of every unique TCRbeta CDR3 rearrangement. Productive Simpson clonality was computed per sample as the square root of Simpson's diversity index over productive rearrangements. In TCRdb, the immuneACCESS table is reduced to in-frame sequences with V and J assigned. These tables do not hold every clone; where another copy was compared, an unresolved V gene accounts for under half, and the others remain unexplained. That table gives V, J and clone size, and the DNA gave D and trimming. The sample table contains some 67,000 clones; only one count was recorded for roughly nine tenths of them. Around a fifth of the sample belongs to the ten largest clones.

The germline V gene supplies CDR1 MDHEN and CDR2 SYDVKM. The germline V end is reduced by 6 bases and the J end by 6 bases; junction bases left unmatched: 13. There are 16 amino acids in the CDR3, from cysteine to phenylalanine inclusive. The read is trimmed to its CDR3 DNA, 48 bases read in frame from base 1. The sequence came from a woman aged 80 or older with acute or convalescent COVID-19. The rearranged chain carries TRBV28 and TRBJ2-3; the junction holds 9 bases that match TRBD1. Sample: peripheral blood. The CDR3 loop reads CASRRQDTGGWDTQYF. The nucleotides read TGTGCCAGCAGACGACAGGACACAGGGGGCTGGGATACGCAGTATTTT. Reference TRBV28 and TRBJ2-3 genes cover what lies past the CDR3, so the full variable domain is DVKVTQSSRYLVKRTGEKVFLECVQDMDHENMFWYRQDPGLGLRLIYFSYDVKMKEKGDIPEGYSVSREKKERFSLILESASTNQTSMYLCASRRQDTGGWDTQYFGPGTRLTVL.